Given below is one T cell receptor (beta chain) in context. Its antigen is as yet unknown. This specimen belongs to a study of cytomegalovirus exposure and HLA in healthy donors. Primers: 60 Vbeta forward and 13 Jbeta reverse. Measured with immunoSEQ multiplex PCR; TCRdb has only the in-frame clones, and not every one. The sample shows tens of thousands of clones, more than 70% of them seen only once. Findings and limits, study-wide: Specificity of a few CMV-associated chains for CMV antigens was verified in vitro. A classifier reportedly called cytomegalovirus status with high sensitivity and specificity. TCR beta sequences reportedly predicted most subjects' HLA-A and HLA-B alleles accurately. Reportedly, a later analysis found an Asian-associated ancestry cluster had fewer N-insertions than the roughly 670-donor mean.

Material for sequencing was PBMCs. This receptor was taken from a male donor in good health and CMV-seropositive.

CDR3 nucleotides: TGTGCCAGCAACTTGGGGGGGAACACCGGGGAGCTGTTTTTT. This codes for CASNLGGNTGELFF. The chain uses TRBV2 and TRBJ2-2; D possibly corresponds to TRBD2 (6 bases). CDR1 SNHLY and CDR2 FYNNEI come from the germline V gene. The CDR3 covers 14 residues. Trimming pared 7 bases from V and 1 base from J, leaving 10 bases between. Filled out from reference TRBV2 and TRBJ2-2, the complete variable domain reads EPEVTQTPSHQVTQMGQEVILRCVPISNHLYFYWYRQILGQKVEFLVSFYNNEISEKSEIFDDQFSVERPDGSNFTLKIRSTKLEDSAMYFCASNLGGNTGELFFGEGSRLTVL.